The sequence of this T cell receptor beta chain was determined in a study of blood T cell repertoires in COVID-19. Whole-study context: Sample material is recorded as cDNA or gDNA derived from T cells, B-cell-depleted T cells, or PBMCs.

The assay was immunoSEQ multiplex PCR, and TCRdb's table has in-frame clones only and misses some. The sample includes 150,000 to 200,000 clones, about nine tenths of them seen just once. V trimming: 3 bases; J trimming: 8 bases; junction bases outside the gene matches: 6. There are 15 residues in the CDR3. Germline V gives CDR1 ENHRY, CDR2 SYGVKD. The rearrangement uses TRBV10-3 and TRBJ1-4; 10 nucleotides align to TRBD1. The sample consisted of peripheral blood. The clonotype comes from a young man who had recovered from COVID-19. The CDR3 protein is CAISDRDRGREKLFF. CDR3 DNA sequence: TGTGCCATCAGTGATAGGGACAGGGGTCGGGAAAAACTGTTTTTT.